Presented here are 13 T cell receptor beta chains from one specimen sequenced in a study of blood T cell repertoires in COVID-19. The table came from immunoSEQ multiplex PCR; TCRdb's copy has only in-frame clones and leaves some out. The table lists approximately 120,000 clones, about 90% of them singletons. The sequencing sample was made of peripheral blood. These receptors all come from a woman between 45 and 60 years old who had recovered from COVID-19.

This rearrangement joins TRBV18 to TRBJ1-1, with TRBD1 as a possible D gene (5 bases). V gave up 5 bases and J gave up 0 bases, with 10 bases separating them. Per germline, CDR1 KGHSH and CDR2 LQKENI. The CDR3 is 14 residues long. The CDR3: CASSSDSMNTEAFF. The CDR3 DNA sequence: TGTGCCAGCTCAAGCGACAGTATGAACACTGAAGCTTTCTTT.

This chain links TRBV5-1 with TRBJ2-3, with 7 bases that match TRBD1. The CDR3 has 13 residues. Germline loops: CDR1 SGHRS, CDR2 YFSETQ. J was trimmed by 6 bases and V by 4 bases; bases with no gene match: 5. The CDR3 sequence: CASSDRQGDTQYF. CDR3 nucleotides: TGCGCCAGCAGCGATAGACAGGGTGATACGCAGTATTTT.

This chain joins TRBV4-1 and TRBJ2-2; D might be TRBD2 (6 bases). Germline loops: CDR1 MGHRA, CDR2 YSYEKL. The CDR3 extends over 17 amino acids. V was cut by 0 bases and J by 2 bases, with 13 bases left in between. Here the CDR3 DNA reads TGCGCCAGCAGCCAAGAACGGAGGGGTGGTAACACCGGGGAGCTGTTTTTT. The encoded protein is CASSQERRGGNTGELFF.

In DNA form, the CDR3 reads TGTGCCAGCAGTGACACAGGGTTACCATACTATGGCTACACCTTC. It codes for CASSDTGLPYYGYTF. The V and J genes are TRBV6-1 and TRBJ1-2; D is perhaps TRBD1 (6 bases). The V end was cut by 3 bases, the J end by 3 bases, with 14 bases between. The germline V gene has CDR1 MNHNS and CDR2 SASEGT. This CDR3 spans 15 amino acids.

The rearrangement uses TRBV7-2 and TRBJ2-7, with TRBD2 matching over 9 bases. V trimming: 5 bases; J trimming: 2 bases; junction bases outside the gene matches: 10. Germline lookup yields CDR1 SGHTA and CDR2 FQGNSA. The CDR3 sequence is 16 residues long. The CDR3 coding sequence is TGTGCCAGCAGCCCAGTAGCACTAGCGGGCCCCTACGAGCAGTACTTC. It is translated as CASSPVALAGPYEQYF.

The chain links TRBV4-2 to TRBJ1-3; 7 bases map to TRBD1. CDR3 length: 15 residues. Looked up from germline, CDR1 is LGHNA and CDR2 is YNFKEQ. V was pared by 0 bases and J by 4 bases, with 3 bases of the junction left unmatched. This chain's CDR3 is CASSQDRGPGNTIYF. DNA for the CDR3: TGTGCCAGCAGCCAAGATAGGGGGCCAGGAAACACCATATATTTT.

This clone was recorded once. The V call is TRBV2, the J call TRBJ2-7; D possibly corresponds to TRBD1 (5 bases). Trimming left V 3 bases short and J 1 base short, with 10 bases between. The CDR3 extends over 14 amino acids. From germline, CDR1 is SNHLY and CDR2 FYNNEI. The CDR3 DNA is TGTGCCAGCAGTGACCACGGACATTCCTACGAGCAGTACTTC. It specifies CASSDHGHSYEQYF.

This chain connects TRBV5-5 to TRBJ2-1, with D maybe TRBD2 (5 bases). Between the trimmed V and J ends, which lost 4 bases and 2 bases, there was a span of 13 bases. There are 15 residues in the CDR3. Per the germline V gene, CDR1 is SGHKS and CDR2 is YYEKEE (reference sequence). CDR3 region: CASSQGLGPYNEQFF. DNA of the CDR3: TGTGCCAGCAGCCAAGGACTCGGACCCTACAATGAGCAGTTCTTC.

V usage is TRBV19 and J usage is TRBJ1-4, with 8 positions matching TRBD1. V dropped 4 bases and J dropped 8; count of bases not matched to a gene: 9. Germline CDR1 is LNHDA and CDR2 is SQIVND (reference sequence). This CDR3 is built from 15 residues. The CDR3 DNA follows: TGTGCCAGTAGTACTCAGGGGGCCTACGGAGAAAAACTGTTTTTT. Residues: CASSTQGAYGEKLFF.

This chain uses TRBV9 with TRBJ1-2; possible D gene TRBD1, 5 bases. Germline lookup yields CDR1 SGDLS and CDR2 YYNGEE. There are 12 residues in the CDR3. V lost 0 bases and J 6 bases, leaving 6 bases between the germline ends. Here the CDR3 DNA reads TGTGCCAGCAGCGTAGGGGGCGATGGCTACACCTTC. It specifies CASSVGGDGYTF.

The CDR3 region is CATAQGGTDTQYF. CDR3 coding DNA: TGTGCCACCGCGCAGGGGGGCACAGATACGCAGTATTTT. The chain links TRBV28 to TRBJ2-3; 7 bases match TRBD1. Looked up from germline, CDR1 is MDHEN and CDR2 is SYDVKM. The CDR3 consists of 13 residues. Trimming at V came to 10 bases and at J to 1 base, leaving 5 bases not matched to a gene.

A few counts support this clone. In nucleotides, the CDR3 is TGTGCCAGCAGCCAAGAACCGGGGACAGGGCCCTTGACTTATAATTCACCCCTCCACTTT. Amino acid sequence: CASSQEPGTGPLTYNSPLHF. The rearrangement joins TRBV4-2 to TRBJ1-6, with 9 bases identical to TRBD1. The CDR3 totals 20 residues. With V trimmed by 0 bases and J by 4 bases, 13 bases remained unmatched. CDR1 LGHNA and CDR2 YNFKEQ come from the germline V gene.

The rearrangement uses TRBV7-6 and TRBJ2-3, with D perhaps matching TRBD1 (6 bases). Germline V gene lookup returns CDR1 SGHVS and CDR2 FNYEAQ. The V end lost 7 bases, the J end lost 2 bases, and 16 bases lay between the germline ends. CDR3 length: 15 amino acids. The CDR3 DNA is TGTGCCAGCACCCTTGACAGGTCCCCCACAGATACGCAGTATTTT. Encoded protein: CASTLDRSPTDTQYF.